These 9 T cell receptor beta chains were all obtained from the same sample, sequenced in a study of T cells in Graves' hyperthyroidism and ophthalmopathy. Researchers took RNA transcripts and amplified the TCR beta CDR3 regions from them. During a first-round RT-PCR of the TCR CDR3, the HTBI primer set was used. TCRdb re-derived calls from the multiplex PCR reads in MiXCR, one entry per CDR3 protein. The sample yields a few hundred thousand distinct CDR3 sequences, 13% to 15% seen once. Sequenced: blood. The receptors come from a woman in her 40s with Graves' hyperthyroidism that later progressed to Graves' ophthalmopathy.

V gene TRBV11-2 combines with J gene TRBJ2-1; 12 bases are shared with TRBD2. The CDR3 extends over 15 amino acids. The J segment lost 8 bases and the V segment lost 5 bases, leaving 7 bases of the junction unmatched. Germline V gene data show CDR1 as SGHAT and CDR2 as FQNNGV. The CDR3 loop reads CASSLRLAGVDEQFF. In DNA form, the CDR3 reads TGTGCCAGCAGCCTTCGACTAGCGGGAGTGGATGAGCAGTTCTTC. Combining the CDR3 with reference TRBV11-2 and TRBJ2-1 gives the whole variable domain EAGVAQSPRYKIIEKRQSVAFWCNPISGHATLYWYQQILGQGPKLLIQFQNNGVVDDSQLPKDRFSAERLKGVDSTLKIQPAKLEDSAVYLCASSLRLAGVDEQFFGPGTRLTVL.

In this sample, this clonotype turned up a few times. The chain uses TRBV6-4 and TRBJ2-2, with TRBD2 matching 9 bases. The CDR3 is made up of 14 amino acids. Germline-derived CDR1 and CDR2 are MRHNA and SNTAGT. V dropped 6 bases and J dropped 5; count of bases not matched to a gene: 4. This chain's CDR3 is CASRRLAETGELFF. The DNA of the CDR3 is TGTGCCAGCAGGAGACTAGCGGAAACCGGGGAGCTGTTTTTT.

The sample holds many counts of this clonotype. The V call is TRBV4-1, the J call TRBJ2-1, with D unresolved. The CDR3 has 13 amino acids. CDR1 and CDR2 from the germline V gene are MGHRA and YSYEKL. V was pared by 0 bases and J by 7 bases, with 7 bases between. In nucleotides, the CDR3 is TGCGCCAGCAGCCAAGATATTACTAATGAGCAGTTCTTC. Residues: CASSQDITNEQFF.

This clonotype has ten or more counts. The genes are TRBV5-1 and TRBJ1-1; unclear D gene. The germline V gene has CDR1 SGHRS and CDR2 YFSETQ. V was clipped by 1 base and J by 2 bases, with 12 bases between them. The CDR3 consists of 15 residues. For the CDR3, the DNA is TGCGCCAGCAGCTTGTCTCCAGGTGGCAACACTGAAGCTTTCTTT. Translation gives CASSLSPGGNTEAFF.

This clonotype was detected many times. V is TRBV2 and J is TRBJ2-2; unclear D gene. The CDR3 consists of 11 residues. Trimming removed 5 bases at V and 13 bases at J, with 11 bases between. CDR1 and CDR2 from the germline V gene are SNHLY and FYNNEI. The CDR3 loop reads CASSSWDSLFF. The CDR3 bases are TGTGCCAGCAGTAGTTGGGATTCGCTGTTTTTT.

On this clonotype itself: Its ends do not fully match the called genes, so a read error is possible. V gene TRBV7-6 combines with J gene TRBJ2-1; D is ambiguous. The CDR3 has 12 amino acids. The germline gives CDR1 SGHVS, CDR2 FNYEAQ. The CDR3 coding sequence is TGTGTCAGCAGCTTATTTGGCAATGAGCAGTTCTTC. As protein: CVSSLFGNEQFF. Combining the CDR3 with reference TRBV7-6 and TRBJ2-1 gives the whole variable domain GAGVSQSPRYKVTKRGQDVALRCDPISGHVSLYWYRQALGQGPEFLTYFNYEAQQDKSGLPNDRFSAERPEGSISTLTIQRTEQRDSAMYRCVSSLFGNEQFFGPGTRLTVL.

This clonotype showed up just a few times. This chain joins TRBV27 and TRBJ2-7; D not resolved. CDR1 MNHEY and CDR2 SMNVEV come from the germline V gene (reference sequence). CDR3 size: 13 residues. Trimming shortened V by 7 bases and J by 1 base, and 11 bases separated the two germline ends. CDR3 sequence: CASNAFGSYEQYF. The CDR3, as DNA: TGTGCCAGCAATGCTTTCGGTTCCTACGAGCAGTACTTC.

This clonotype was picked up many times. This chain connects TRBV20-1 to TRBJ2-5, with 10 positions matching TRBD2. After removal of 1 base from V and 2 bases from J, the junction contained 10 bases not matched to a gene. The CDR3 has 17 amino acids. Per the germline V gene, CDR1 is DFQATT and CDR2 is SNEGSKA (reference sequence). In DNA, the CDR3 is TGCAGTGCTAGAGGAGGGCTAGCGGGAGCGGCTCAAGAGACCCAGTACTTC. Amino acid sequence: CSARGGLAGAAQETQYF.

This clonotype was seen repeatedly, ten times or more. The genes are TRBV19 and TRBJ2-1; 8 nucleotides align to TRBD1. Unmatched junction bases numbered 12, after V lost 7 bases and J lost 1 base. Germline CDR1 LNHDA, CDR2 SQIVND (reference sequence). This CDR3 has 17 amino acids. The CDR3 DNA is TGTGCCAGTATGGCACTCCGGACAGGGCTTTCCTACAATGAGCAGTTCTTC. Its translation is CASMALRTGLSYNEQFF.